Listed here are 8 T cell receptor beta chains from one sample, sequenced in a study of T cells in Graves' hyperthyroidism and ophthalmopathy. TCR beta CDR3 region amplification was performed from RNA transcripts. An initial round of RT-PCR targeting the TCR CDR3 relied on the HTBI primer set. TCRdb re-called the multiplex PCR reads with MiXCR, one entry per CDR3 protein. There are roughly 710,000 distinct CDR3 sequences in the sample; over 35% occur only once, and 31% lies in the top ten. The sequenced material came from blood. Receptor source: a woman in her thirties or forties with Graves' hyperthyroidism.

This clonotype was found many times. The chain is built from TRBV7-9 and TRBJ1-1; no reliable D call. Trimming removed 5 bases at V and 4 bases at J, with 14 bases between. Germline V gives CDR1 SEHNR, CDR2 FQNEAQ (reference sequence). This CDR3 has 14 residues. CDR3 DNA: TGTGCCAGCAGCGCAAAACAGATGACCACTGAAGCTTTCTTT. It codes for CASSAKQMTTEAFF. Using reference TRBV7-9 and TRBJ1-1 for the parts outside the CDR3, the full variable domain is DTGVSQNPRHKITKRGQNVTFRCDPISEHNRLYWYRQTLGQGPEFLTYFQNEAQLEKSRLLSDRFSAERPKGSFSTLEIQRTEQGDSAMYLCASSAKQMTTEAFFGQGTRLTVV.

The chain combines TRBV2 with TRBJ2-5; TRBD1 agrees at 11 bases. This CDR3 spans 15 amino acids. The J segment lost 5 bases and the V segment lost 1 base, leaving 3 bases of the junction unmatched. CDR1 and CDR2 (germline): SNHLY, FYNNEI. The CDR3 here is CASSEGTGGLETQYF. The DNA for the CDR3 is TGTGCCAGCAGTGAAGGGACAGGGGGCTTGGAGACCCAGTACTTC.

Note on this clonotype: At one boundary the junction diverges from the germline segment, which might be a read error. This chain links TRBV11-2 with TRBJ2-7; 11 bases align to TRBD1. Germline CDR1 is SGHAT and CDR2 is FQNNGV. CDR3 length equals 16 residues. This CDR3 is CASSPTGTGGTYEQCF. The DNA for the CDR3 is TGTGCCAGCAGCCCAACCGGGACAGGGGGTACCTACGAGCAGTGCTTC.

This clonotype was detected only a few times. The chain couples TRBV6-5 to TRBJ1-1; tentatively, D is TRBD1 (5 bases). The CDR3 consists of 15 residues. Germline V gene lookup returns CDR1 MNHEY and CDR2 SVGAGI. Trimming cost V 1 base and J 0 bases, with 9 bases left between them. The CDR3, as DNA: TGTGCCAGCAGTTACTACCGGGGGATGAACACTGAAGCTTTCTTT. This sequence encodes CASSYYRGMNTEAFF.

This clonotype was detected many times. V gene TRBV19 combines with J gene TRBJ1-5; D ambiguous. The V end was cut by 6 bases, the J end by 2 bases, with 11 bases between. This CDR3 region has 14 residues. The germline V gene encodes CDR1 LNHDA and CDR2 SQIVND (reference sequence). The CDR3 here is CASSRGMGNQPQHF. The CDR3 DNA follows: TGTGCCAGTAGCCGGGGTATGGGCAATCAGCCCCAGCATTTT.

This clonotype has only a few counts. V gene TRBV7-2 combines with J gene TRBJ1-2, with D unclear. V shed 7 bases and J shed 4 bases, with 16 bases lying between them. Germline V gene data show CDR1 as SGHTA and CDR2 as FQGNSA. CDR3 length equals 14 residues. CDR3 loop: CASTPGGPVYGYTF. The CDR3 DNA is TGTGCCAGCACCCCTGGAGGACCGGTCTATGGCTACACCTTC.

The chain combines TRBV3-1 with TRBJ2-5, with TRBD2 matching 10 bases. The CDR3 extends over 16 amino acids. With V trimmed by 4 bases and J by 5 bases, 10 bases remained unmatched. Germline V lookup: CDR1 LGHDT, CDR2 YNNKEL (reference sequence). The CDR3 spells CASSPVSGRAVETQYF. In DNA, the CDR3 is TGTGCCAGCAGCCCCGTGAGCGGGAGGGCCGTGGAGACCCAGTACTTC.

This clonotype was counted a few times. The chain couples TRBV13 to TRBJ2-6, with TRBD1 as a possible D gene (6 bases). CDR3 length: 18 residues. The germline V gene encodes CDR1 PRHDT and CDR2 FYEKMQ (reference sequence). Trimming shortened V by 2 bases and J by 4 bases, and 18 bases separated the two germline ends. CDR3 protein: CASSLTPVYRDGANVLTF. The CDR3 DNA reads TGTGCCAGCAGCTTAACCCCCGTATACAGGGACGGGGCCAACGTCCTGACTTTC.